These 22 T cell receptor beta chains were sequenced from one sample in a study of molecular identifiers for immune sequencing clone quantification listed by TCRdb under 2018. The library was built by means of PCR. The listed sequencing device is Illumina HiSeq 4000. TCRdb trimmed public reads at Q25 via fastp, called clones via MiXCR and kept in-frame beta chains. Identical CDR3 protein sequences are pooled into one entry, listed with their most common genes and DNA. The sample includes roughly 90,000 distinct CDR3 sequences, with about 20% observed a single time. Roughly 0.93% of the sample is held by the ten biggest clonotypes. Sequenced: naive CD8+ T cells from blood, with Jurkat cell RNA spiked in. Sample cell subset or site, as interpreted from the label and publication: FACS-sorted CD8+CD4-CCR7+CD45RA+ naive T cells. The receptor set was obtained from a human donor in good health. Some libraries in this study had Jurkat cell RNA spiked in.

With regard to this clonotype: This clone may be a read error of a much larger clone one base away. The chain links TRBV7-2 to TRBJ2-6; a weak D match, TRBD2 (6 bases). The CDR3 contains 15 residues. Germline V gene lookup returns CDR1 SGHTA and CDR2 FQGNSA. CDR3 sequence reads: CVSSLGGIGANVLTF. DNA for the CDR3: TGTGTCAGCAGCTTAGGAGGGATCGGGGCCAACGTCCTGACTTTC.

The CDR3 bases are TGTGCCTGGAGTAAGGAGAGCTACGAGCAGTACTTC. It yields the protein CAWSKESYEQYF. The rearrangement uses TRBV30 and TRBJ2-7; D gene uncertain. The CDR3 spans 12 residues. In germline, CDR1 is GTSNPN, CDR2 SVGIG (reference sequence). V lost 2 bases to trimming and J lost 3 bases, with 8 bases between them.

The sample holds many counts of this clonotype. The genes are TRBV6-2 or TRBV6-3 and TRBJ2-7; no clear D. Germline CDR1 is MNHEY and CDR2 is SVGEGT. The CDR3 spans 15 residues. Deletions cut 5 bases from V and 2 bases from J, with 16 bases between. This CDR3 is CASSTLRSPTYEQYF. The CDR3 DNA sequence: TGTGCCAGCAGTACCCTTAGAAGTCCGACCTACGAGCAGTACTTC.

In the case of this clonotype: One base away lies a much larger clone, so this may be a sequencing read error. The CDR3: CASSLSTGVGYEQYF. In nucleotides, the CDR3 is TGTGCCAGCAGTTTATCGACCGGGGTCGGCTACGAGCAGTACTTC. The chain links TRBV27 to TRBJ2-7; D is perhaps TRBD2 (5 bases). The CDR3 sequence is 15 residues long. Germline assignment: CDR1 MNHEY and CDR2 SMNVEV (reference sequence). Trimming removed 0 bases from V and 3 bases from J, with 12 bases in between.

This clonotype appeared many times. The chain employs TRBV19 and TRBJ1-5; D unresolved. Germline-derived CDR1 and CDR2 are LNHDA and SQIVND (reference sequence). The CDR3 runs 15 residues. The ends were cut back, 3 bases at V and 0 bases at J, with 9 bases in the middle. The CDR3 sequence is CASSIADYSNQPQHF. Written as DNA, the CDR3 is TGTGCCAGTAGTATCGCAGATTATAGCAATCAGCCCCAGCATTTT.

The rearrangement uses TRBV27 and TRBJ2-7, with 9 positions matching TRBD2. Looked up from germline, CDR1 is MNHEY and CDR2 is SMNVEV (reference sequence). The CDR3 has 14 residues. Trimming took 2 bases from V and 6 from J; bases not matched to a gene: 5. This CDR3 is CASSLVAGDGEQYF. The CDR3 DNA sequence: TGTGCCAGCAGTTTAGTAGCGGGAGACGGCGAGCAGTACTTC.

The table lists this clonotype with many counts. The chain has TRBV7-2 and TRBJ1-5, with D unclear. V lost 1 base and J 2 bases, leaving 15 bases between the germline ends. The CDR3 extends over 17 amino acids. Looked up from germline, CDR1 is SGHTA and CDR2 is FQGNSA. The CDR3 reads CASSLEGPSRGNQPQHF. The CDR3 DNA is TGTGCCAGCAGCTTAGAGGGCCCGAGTCGCGGCAATCAGCCCCAGCATTTT.

In its sample, this clonotype was seen many times. V is TRBV6-4 and J is TRBJ1-1; D is undetermined. Germline assignment: CDR1 MRHNA and CDR2 SNTAGT. The CDR3 spans 13 residues. The V and J ends lost 3 bases and 9 bases respectively, with 14 bases between them. The CDR3 sequence: CASSDIRGGQAFF. The CDR3 DNA sequence: TGTGCCAGCAGTGATATCCGGGGAGGCCAAGCTTTCTTT.

The rearrangement joins TRBV27 to TRBJ2-5; weak D call: TRBD2 (6 bases). The CDR3 covers 14 residues. V lost 2 bases to trimming and J lost 5 bases, with 12 bases between them. The germline V gene has CDR1 MNHEY and CDR2 SMNVEV (reference sequence). In nucleotides, the CDR3 is TGTGCCAGCAGTTTAATTGGCGGGATTGAGACCCAGTACTTC. As protein: CASSLIGGIETQYF.

This clonotype has at least ten counts. The V call is TRBV23-1, the J call TRBJ2-3, with D unclear. TRBV23-1 is recorded as an ORF, its role being uncertain. V gave up 4 bases and J gave up 5 bases, with 7 bases separating them. The CDR3 contains 12 residues. For the CDR3, the DNA is TGCGCCAGCAGTCTCGAAGGAGATACGCAGTATTTT. Translated: CASSLEGDTQYF.

This clonotype was detected many times. The genes are TRBV29-1 and TRBJ2-4; possibly TRBD2 for D (5 bases). Germline CDR1 is SQVTM and CDR2 is ANQGSEA. The ends were cut back, 7 bases at V and 3 bases at J, with 13 bases in the middle. The CDR3 is 13 amino acids. The CDR3 sequence: CSARSRDKNIQYF. Written as DNA, the CDR3 is TGCAGCGCTCGGAGTCGGGACAAAAACATTCAGTACTTC.

The table lists this clonotype with many counts. The chain couples TRBV7-2 to TRBJ2-7, with D perhaps matching TRBD2 (5 bases). V was shortened by 1 base and J by 6 bases, with 16 bases between the two germline ends. The germline gives CDR1 SGHTA, CDR2 FQGNSA. The CDR3 runs 15 residues. The CDR3 is CASSLGGRESLEQYF. In DNA form, the CDR3 reads TGTGCCAGCAGCTTAGGTGGCCGGGAAAGTCTCGAGCAGTACTTC.

This clonotype came up many times. The chain uses TRBV4-3 and TRBJ2-7; TRBD1 matches at 8 bases. The CDR3 runs 15 residues. The V gene's germline CDR1 is LGHNA and CDR2 YSLEER. The V segment lost 0 bases and the J segment 7 bases; nucleotides outside the gene matches: 8. CDR3 amino acids: CASSQDRGQGWEQYF. CDR3 DNA: TGCGCCAGCAGCCAAGATCGCGGACAGGGCTGGGAGCAGTACTTC.

This chain connects TRBV29-1 to TRBJ2-5; 7 positions match TRBD2. CDR1 and CDR2 (germline): SQVTM, ANQGSEA. V lost 7 bases and J lost 9; bases outside the gene matches: 8. The CDR3 is 11 amino acids. The chain's CDR3 is CSGVTSEAQYF. The CDR3 coding sequence is TGCAGCGGAGTTACTAGCGAGGCCCAGTACTTC. The entire variable domain, with the rest obtained from reference TRBV29-1 and TRBJ2-5, is as follows: SAVISQKPSRDICQRGTSLTIQCQVDSQVTMMFWYRQQPGQSLTLIATANQGSEATYESGFVIDKFPISRPNLTFSTLTVSNMSPEDSSIYLCSGVTSEAQYFGPGTRLLVL.

This clonotype was picked up many times. This chain links TRBV6-1 with TRBJ2-3, with D possibly TRBD2 on 6 matching bases. The CDR3 covers 15 residues. V lost 1 base to trimming and J lost 2 bases, with 10 bases between them. Germline loops: CDR1 MNHNS, CDR2 SASEGT. The CDR3 region is CASSEGRGITDTQYF. CDR3 bases: TGTGCCAGCAGTGAAGGTCGGGGGATCACAGATACGCAGTATTTT.

In its sample, this clonotype was seen many times. The rearrangement uses TRBV2 and TRBJ1-1; no definite D call. V lost 8 bases to trimming and J lost 13 bases, with 17 bases between them. Germline assignment: CDR1 SNHLY and CDR2 FYNNEI. The length of the CDR3 is 11 residues. CDR3 bases: TGTGCCAGCTCCGAGTCGGGAAAAGGTTTCTTT. Translating gives CASSESGKGFF.

There are many counts of this clonotype. J is TRBJ2-7 and V is TRBV4-3, with 10 nucleotides matching TRBD2. The CDR3 spans 15 residues. Germline V gene data show CDR1 as LGHNA and CDR2 as YSLEER. V was pared by 3 bases and J by 6 bases, with 8 bases of the junction left unmatched. DNA for the CDR3: TGCGCCAGCAGCCAGGGGACTAGCGAGATTCCCGAGCAGTACTTC. Translating gives CASSQGTSEIPEQYF.

In the case of this clonotype: A single base separates this from a much larger clone, so it may be a read error. J is TRBJ2-2 and V is TRBV5-3; D gene unclear. Being an ORF, TRBV5-3 has a function that is uncertain. CDR3 length: 12 amino acids. CDR3 sequence (DNA): TGTGCCAGCAGCCATGACACCCGGGAGCTGTTTTTT. Protein product: CASSHDTRELFF.

Many counts were recorded for this clonotype. V gene TRBV20-1 combines with J gene TRBJ1-5; D ambiguous. V was pared by 7 bases and J by 3 bases, with 7 bases between. CDR3 length: 11 amino acids. The V gene's germline CDR1 is DFQATT and CDR2 SNEGSKA (reference sequence). Here the CDR3 DNA reads TGCAGTGGAGGCGACAATCAGCCCCAGCATTTT. This gives the protein CSGGDNQPQHF.

This clonotype was seen ten or more times. The genes are TRBV4-1 and TRBJ1-5; weak D call: TRBD1 (5 bases). Germline CDR1 is MGHRA and CDR2 is YSYEKL. V gave up 0 bases and J gave up 0 bases, with 18 bases separating them. This CDR3 is built from 19 residues. The CDR3 region is CASSQDLARWGDSNQPQHF. CDR3 coding DNA: TGCGCCAGCAGCCAAGATTTGGCCAGGTGGGGGGATAGCAATCAGCCCCAGCATTTT.

This clonotype showed up many times. V is TRBV11-2 and J is TRBJ2-1; D unresolved. V dropped 0 bases and J dropped 6 bases, with 0 bases sitting between them. This CDR3 is built from 11 residues. Germline loops: CDR1 SGHAT, CDR2 FQNNGV. The CDR3 protein is CASSLDNEQFF. DNA for the CDR3: TGTGCCAGCAGCTTAGACAATGAGCAGTTCTTC.

This clonotype was seen at least ten times. V usage is TRBV29-1 and J usage is TRBJ2-3; D not certain. Germline-derived CDR1 and CDR2 are SQVTM and ANQGSEA. V was clipped by 3 bases and J by 0 bases, with 13 bases between them. The CDR3 has 15 residues. The CDR3 is CSVEKSATSTDTQYF. DNA for the CDR3: TGCAGCGTTGAGAAAAGCGCTACTAGCACAGATACGCAGTATTTT.